The 27 T cell receptor beta chains listed next were all sequenced from one sample in a study of CD8+ T cells in alopecia areata. Treatment meaning: oral pan-JAK inhibitor, 5-10 mg twice daily. RNA extraction and reverse transcription yielded cDNA as sequencing template. The repertoire was sequenced with immunoSEQ multiplex PCR; TCRdb's copy has only in-frame clones and lacks some. The sample shows approximately 100,000 clones, roughly three fifths of them seen only once. Sequences were derived from CD8+ T cells sorted from blood, sampled at approximately week 56, from a patient treated with tofacitinib. These receptors all come from a human donor with alopecia areata.

This clone occurred once. The chain has TRBV4-2 and TRBJ2-1, with D hard to call. Germline V gives CDR1 LGHNA, CDR2 YNFKEQ. V lost 0 bases to trimming and J lost 0 bases, with 9 bases between them. CDR3 length equals 16 residues. CDR3 sequence: CASSQDLVNSYNEQFF. The CDR3 bases are TGTGCCAGCAGCCAAGACTTGGTAAACTCCTACAATGAGCAGTTCTTC.

This clone was observed once. V and J are TRBV7-9 and TRBJ2-7, with TRBD2 matching 7 bases. The CDR3 is 14 residues long. V shed 4 bases and J 6 bases; nucleotides not matched to a gene: 9. Germline CDR1 reads SEHNR; CDR2 reads FQNEAQ (reference sequence). CDR3 DNA: TGTGCCAGCAGCTCGCCCGGGGAGGGGACCGAGCAGTACTTC. This encodes CASSSPGEGTEQYF.

This clone has only a few counts. The chain is built from TRBV7-9 and TRBJ2-1; D is ambiguous. Between the trimmed V and J ends, which lost 3 bases and 8 bases, there was a span of 11 bases. Germline CDR1 and CDR2: SEHNR and FQNEAQ (reference sequence). This CDR3 contains 13 residues. The CDR3 sequence is CASSFRSRDEQFF. The CDR3 DNA reads TGTGCCAGCAGCTTCAGGTCAAGGGATGAGCAGTTCTTC.

The gene calls are TRBV29-1 and TRBJ1-2; D gene uncertain. V was clipped by 1 base and J by 4 bases, with 10 bases between them. The CDR3 runs 13 residues. The germline gives CDR1 SQVTM, CDR2 ANQGSEA. CDR3 region: CSVEGGEGYGYTF. For the CDR3, the DNA is TGCAGCGTTGAAGGGGGTGAGGGCTATGGCTACACCTTC.

There are a few counts of this clone. The genes are TRBV12-5 and TRBJ2-5; D not resolved. Trimming left V 2 bases short and J 1 base short, with 14 bases between. CDR3 length: 16 amino acids. In germline, CDR1 is LGHNT, CDR2 FRNRAP. In DNA form, the CDR3 reads TGTGCTAGTGGTTTGACGACAAGGCTAACCCAAGAGACCCAGTACTTC. Its translation is CASGLTTRLTQETQYF.

This clone came up a few times. The rearrangement links TRBV2 to TRBJ2-3, with 8 bases that match TRBD1. Germline V gene lookup returns CDR1 SNHLY and CDR2 FYNNEI. After removal of 9 bases from V and 1 base from J, the junction contained 9 bases not matched to a gene. The CDR3 consists of 15 residues. The CDR3 sequence is CASISTGAGTDTQYF. The DNA for the CDR3 is TGTGCCAGTATATCGACAGGGGCTGGCACAGATACGCAGTATTTT.

The chain recombines TRBV7-9 with TRBJ1-5; TRBD1 might be the D (5 bases). Trimming left V 3 bases short and J 2 bases short, with 11 bases between. Germline V gene sequence: CDR1 SEHNR, CDR2 FQNEAQ (reference sequence). The CDR3 length is 15 residues. CDR3 DNA sequence: TGTGCCAGCAGCTTTGGTCAGGGACGCAATCAGCCCCAGCATTTT. It yields the protein CASSFGQGRNQPQHF. Full variable domain (rest looked up from reference TRBV7-9 and TRBJ1-5): DTGVSQNPRHKITKRGQNVTFRCDPISEHNRLYWYRQTLGQGPEFLTYFQNEAQLEKSRLLSDRFSAERPKGSFSTLEIQRTEQGDSAMYLCASSFGQGRNQPQHFGDGTRLSIL.

To note about this clone: This CDR3 is also generated by other DNA sequences in the sample. The chain recombines TRBV20-1 with TRBJ2-3; D is undetermined. The V end was cut by 3 bases, the J end by 6 bases, with 4 bases between. Germline values: CDR1 DFQATT, CDR2 SNEGSKA (reference sequence). This CDR3 has 10 residues. The CDR3 region has the DNA TGCAGTGCTAGGGGGGATACGCAGTATTTT. Amino acids: CSARGDTQYF.

This clone was found a few times. The gene calls are TRBV5-1 and TRBJ2-6, with 7 nucleotides matching TRBD1. Germline lookup yields CDR1 SGHRS and CDR2 YFSETQ. This CDR3 comprises 15 residues. The trim removed 5 bases at V and 0 bases at J, leaving 2 bases unmatched. DNA of the CDR3: TGCGCCAGCAGTTGGGACAGCTCTGGGGCCAACGTCCTGACTTTC. The encoded protein is CASSWDSSGANVLTF.

This clone was counted between two and nine times. The rearrangement joins TRBV6-1 to TRBJ2-3; no clear D. This CDR3 has 14 residues. The V gene lost 3 bases and the J gene lost 2 bases, with 9 bases spanning the gap. Germline CDR1 reads MNHNS; CDR2 reads SASEGT. In DNA form, the CDR3 reads TGTGCCAGCAGTGACGTGCGGTTCACAGATACGCAGTATTTT. It translates to CASSDVRFTDTQYF.

This chain joins TRBV4-1 and TRBJ1-1, with TRBD1 as a possible D gene (6 bases). Germline CDR1 MGHRA, CDR2 YSYEKL. This CDR3 comprises 13 residues. The ends were cut back, 2 bases at V and 6 bases at J, with 10 bases in the middle. The chain's CDR3 is CASSQYRDSEAFF. CDR3 nucleotide sequence: TGCGCCAGCAGCCAATACAGGGATTCTGAAGCTTTCTTT.

This chain connects TRBV13 to TRBJ2-7; D is unresolved. The CDR3 has 12 amino acids. Trimming pared 0 bases from V and 5 bases from J, leaving 5 bases between. Germline CDR1 PRHDT, CDR2 FYEKMQ (reference sequence). For the CDR3, the DNA is TGTGCCAGCAGCTTAGGGGATCACGAGCAGTACTTC. Encoded protein: CASSLGDHEQYF. The variable domain in full, with the rest retrieved from reference TRBV13 and TRBJ2-7, is AAGVIQSPRHLIKEKRETATLKCYPIPRHDTVYWYQQGPGQDPQFLISFYEKMQSDKGSIPDRFSAQQFSDYHSELNMSSLELGDSALYFCASSLGDHEQYFGPGTRLTVT.

This clone was picked up a small number of times. J is TRBJ1-1 and V is TRBV2; the D is unclear. The germline CDR1 and CDR2 sequences are SNHLY and FYNNEI. The V and J ends lost 7 bases and 5 bases respectively, with 5 bases between them. The CDR3 totals 10 residues. The CDR3 coding sequence is TGTGCCAGCATGGGTACTGAAGCTTTCTTT. Amino acids: CASMGTEAFF.

Here the CDR3 reads CASTPSWSSYEQYF. The CDR3 coding sequence is TGTGCCAGCACCCCGTCCTGGAGCTCCTACGAGCAGTACTTC. The chain recombines TRBV5-6 with TRBJ2-7; D not resolved. The CDR3 extends over 14 amino acids. V was shortened by 6 bases and J by 0 bases, with 13 bases between the two germline ends. The germline CDR1 and CDR2 sequences are SGHDT and YYEEEE.

J is TRBJ2-7 and V is TRBV10-2; D ambiguous. The germline V and J ends were trimmed by 2 bases and 0 bases, with 2 bases remaining between them. Germline CDR1 WSHSY, CDR2 SAAADI. The CDR3 loop spans 12 amino acids. CDR3 protein: CASSEGSYEQYF. The CDR3 nucleotides are TGCGCCAGCAGTGAGGGCTCCTACGAGCAGTACTTC.

The gene calls are TRBV7-2 and TRBJ2-3; TRBD2 matches 8 bases. J lost 4 bases, V lost 5 bases, and 14 bases had no gene match. This CDR3 is built from 17 residues. Germline-derived CDR1 and CDR2 are SGHTA and FQGNSA. The CDR3 spells CASSRGARSGGSDTQYF. The CDR3 nucleotides are TGTGCCAGCAGCCGGGGGGCGCGGAGCGGGGGCTCAGATACGCAGTATTTT. Combining the CDR3 with reference TRBV7-2 and TRBJ2-3 gives the whole variable domain GAGVSQSPSNKVTEKGKDVELRCDPISGHTALYWYRQSLGQGLEFLIYFQGNSAPDKSGLPSDRFSAERTGGSVSTLTIQRTQQEDSAVYLCASSRGARSGGSDTQYFGPGTRLTVL.

This clone was detected only a few times. The chain is built from TRBV15 and TRBJ1-4, with D perhaps matching TRBD1 (6 bases). With 6 bases removed from V and 5 bases from J, the gap between germline ends came to 10 bases. The CDR3 runs 13 residues. Germline V CDR1 and CDR2: LNHNV, YYDKDF (reference sequence). The CDR3 loop is CATRPGENEKLFF. The CDR3, as DNA: TGTGCCACCAGGCCAGGGGAGAATGAAAAACTGTTTTTT.

This chain joins TRBV7-9 and TRBJ1-5; perhaps TRBD1 as D (5 bases). V was clipped by 5 bases and J by 1 base, with 9 bases between them. Per the germline V gene, CDR1 is SEHNR and CDR2 is FQNEAQ (reference sequence). This CDR3 comprises 14 residues. The CDR3 is CASSRGQSNQPQHF. CDR3 DNA: TGTGCCAGCAGCAGAGGACAAAGCAATCAGCCCCAGCATTTT.

The V call is TRBV4-1, the J call TRBJ2-7; D unclear. Germline CDR1 MGHRA, CDR2 YSYEKL. V gave up 0 bases and J gave up 2 bases, with 14 bases separating them. CDR3 length: 16 amino acids. DNA of the CDR3: TGCGCCAGCAGCCAAGACCAACTCCTGGGGACCTACGAGCAGTACTTC. As protein: CASSQDQLLGTYEQYF.

This clone was counted only a few times. This chain links TRBV19 with TRBJ2-7; 8 bases align to TRBD2. The CDR3 covers 14 residues. V lost 5 bases and J lost 0; bases outside the gene matches: 3. The germline CDR1 and CDR2 sequences are LNHDA and SQIVND (reference sequence). CDR3 loop: CASSVAGLSYEQYF. For the CDR3, the DNA is TGTGCCAGTAGTGTAGCGGGGCTCTCCTACGAGCAGTACTTC.

The rearrangement joins TRBV7-9 to TRBJ2-3; possible D gene TRBD1, 5 bases. This CDR3 has 13 amino acids. Per the germline V gene, CDR1 is SEHNR and CDR2 is FQNEAQ (reference sequence). The V end lost 6 bases, the J end lost 4 bases, and 11 bases lay between the germline ends. For the CDR3, the DNA is TGTGCCAGCAGGGAAGGGGTCCCAGATACGCAGTATTTT. This gives the protein CASREGVPDTQYF.

The J gene is TRBJ2-2, the V gene TRBV7-9; 7 positions agree with TRBD2. After removal of 5 bases from V and 5 bases from J, the junction contained 8 bases not matched to a gene. This CDR3 spans 15 amino acids. Germline loops: CDR1 SEHNR, CDR2 FQNEAQ (reference sequence). The CDR3 here is CASSPRAGDTGELFF. The CDR3 DNA sequence: TGTGCCAGCAGCCCGCGGGCGGGGGATACCGGGGAGCTGTTTTTT.

This clone was counted only a few times. CDR3 nucleotide sequence: TGTGCCAGCAGCCTGAGCGGAGTTGGCTACAATGAGCAGTTCTTC. It is translated as CASSLSGVGYNEQFF. The V call is TRBV9, the J call TRBJ2-1, with D possibly matching TRBD2 (5 bases). Trimming stripped 4 bases from V and 3 bases from J, with 14 bases between. The germline V gene encodes CDR1 SGDLS and CDR2 YYNGEE. There are 15 residues in the CDR3.

The J gene is TRBJ1-6, the V gene TRBV19, with a weak D call TRBD1 (6 bases). This CDR3 is built from 14 residues. Trimming shortened V by 5 bases and J by 10 bases, and 15 bases separated the two germline ends. Per germline, CDR1 LNHDA and CDR2 SQIVND (reference sequence). CDR3 protein: CASSPSGQPSPLHF. In nucleotides, the CDR3 is TGTGCCAGTAGTCCCTCCGGACAGCCATCACCCCTCCACTTT.

The rearrangement links TRBV30 to TRBJ2-5; 12 nucleotides match TRBD2. This CDR3 has 15 residues. Germline V gives CDR1 GTSNPN, CDR2 SVGIG (reference sequence). The trim removed 4 bases at V and 9 bases at J, leaving 12 bases unmatched. Here the CDR3 DNA reads TGTGCCTGGATTTGGACTAGCGGGGTCCCAGGGGCCCAGTACTTC. It encodes CAWIWTSGVPGAQYF.

The V and J genes are TRBV27 and TRBJ1-5; 8 bases match TRBD1. J lost 1 base, V lost 5 bases, and 10 bases had no gene match. The CDR3 spans 17 residues. Germline assignment: CDR1 MNHEY and CDR2 SMNVEV (reference sequence). Here the CDR3 DNA reads TGTGCCAGCAGTGCCGGGACAGGTCATCGGAGCAATCAGCCCCAGCATTTT. Its protein is CASSAGTGHRSNQPQHF.

The J gene is TRBJ2-2, the V gene TRBV2; D tentatively fits TRBD1 or TRBD2 (5 bases each). Germline V CDR1 and CDR2: SNHLY, FYNNEI. Trimming left V 3 bases short and J 8 bases short, with 10 bases between. This CDR3 is built from 13 residues. The CDR3 spells CASSEGVPGELFF. The DNA for the CDR3 is TGTGCCAGCAGTGAGGGGGTACCAGGGGAGCTGTTTTTT.